This T cell receptor beta chain was identified during a study of CD8 T cells in ankylosing spondylitis (TCRdb year 2017). Study-level background: The study profiled T cell receptor beta repertoires in healthy donors and ankylosing spondylitis patients to find disease-linked TCR variants. Peripheral blood was sampled, and synovial fluid was additionally collected from ankylosing spondylitis patients. The full study cohort comprised about 23 ankylosing spondylitis patients and approximately 100 healthy donors. Beyond this particular receptor, the publication reports: A TCR beta motif of about eight highly homologous amino acid variants appeared characteristic of blood from ankylosing spondylitis patients. Significant enrichment of the disease-linked clones was reported in matched synovial fluid samples from ankylosing spondylitis patients. Some motif variants were previously reported in synovial fluid and blood of reactive arthritis patients, suggesting common disease-initiation mechanisms. A CD8+ phenotype was shown by the disease-linked clones, which were found at relatively low frequencies in peripheral blood.

As encoded in the germline V gene, CDR1 is SQVTM while CDR2 is ANQGSEA. Reading from cysteine to phenylalanine, the CDR3 counts 17 amino acids. Only the CDR3 portion is preserved as DNA: 51 bases, with reading frame beginning at the first base. Remarks on this clonotype: The target of this receptor is not known. The junction departs from germline at one end; a sequencing error may be responsible.

Reads for this sample came from an Illumina HiSeq 2500. Quantitative 5'-RACE with molecular barcodes was the method used to prepare the TCR beta libraries. The original pipeline was this. A new computational method, built on a probabilistic model of VDJ rearrangement, was used to identify disease-linked TCR variants. TCRdb trimmed the raw reads at Q25, called clones with MiXCR and kept productive beta chains. All rows with the same CDR3 protein become a single entry with the most common DNA and genes. The V and J calls come from TCRdb's annotation, not from the publication. In this sample the table shows about 220,000 distinct CDR3 sequences, under 12% of which occur a single time. Under 25% of the sample is in the top ten clones.

The sample taken for sequencing was blood, either unsorted or a sorted T cell fraction (not recorded which). This sequence was found in a male donor with ankylosing spondylitis or in good health (not recorded which). In this chain, TRBV29-1 is recombined with TRBJ2-1; 11 of the junction bases match TRBD2. The nucleotide sequence is given as TGCAGCGTTGAGAGTACTAGCGGGGGCCCCGCTAACAATCAGCAGTTCTTC. Its protein is CSVESTSGGPANNQQFF.